Following are 32 T cell receptor beta chains from one sample sequenced in a study of Ad26.COV2.S vaccination and SARS-CoV-2 variants. The data were produced by immunoSEQ multiplex PCR, yet TCRdb's version contains in-frame clones alone and is incomplete. The sample shows about 420,000 clones, 70% to 90% of them seen only once. Described treatment: about 20 received Ad26.COV2.S at low or high dose, single or two shots; five or six received placebo; per-sample allocation not given. Following the first vaccine or placebo injection, samples were taken on day 63. The sample consisted of peripheral blood, taken in a trial of Ad26.COV2.S vaccine versus placebo. These receptors were obtained from a person aged 18-60 years who received the Ad26.COV2.S COVID-19 vaccine or a placebo.

The chain uses TRBV28 and TRBJ1-6; D ambiguous. Trimming removed 2 bases at V and 7 bases at J, with 15 bases between. CDR3 length: 16 residues. Per the germline V gene, CDR1 is MDHEN and CDR2 is SYDVKM. CDR3: CASSLSVSGRNSPLHF. DNA for the CDR3: TGTGCCAGCAGTTTAAGTGTTTCCGGTCGGAATTCACCCCTCCACTTT. Full variable domain (outside the CDR3, taken from reference TRBV28 and TRBJ1-6): DVKVTQSSRYLVKRTGEKVFLECVQDMDHENMFWYRQDPGLGLRLIYFSYDVKMKEKGDIPEGYSVSREKKERFSLILESASTNQTSMYLCASSLSVSGRNSPLHFGNGTRLTVT.

This sequence joins TRBV20-1 and TRBJ1-6; maybe TRBD1 (5 bases). Germline assignment: CDR1 DFQATT and CDR2 SNEGSKA (reference sequence). With 6 bases removed from V and 14 bases from J, the gap between germline ends came to 14 bases. This CDR3 is built from 11 residues. As DNA, the CDR3 is TGCAGTGCAAGGGACTTAGGGACCCTCCACTTT. Translated: CSARDLGTLHF.

The J gene is TRBJ2-3, the V gene TRBV15; no firm D call. The V end was cut by 3 bases, the J end by 7 bases, with 11 bases between. Germline V gene sequence: CDR1 LNHNV, CDR2 YYDKDF (reference sequence). CDR3 length equals 13 residues. This chain's CDR3 is CATSRVEFYTQYF. The CDR3 bases are TGTGCCACCAGCAGGGTCGAATTCTATACGCAGTATTTT.

V is TRBV15 and J is TRBJ1-6, with 7 bases aligning to TRBD1. This CDR3 is 16 amino acids long. The V and J ends lost 4 bases and 3 bases, in that order; junction bases with no gene match: 6. Per the germline V gene, CDR1 is LNHNV and CDR2 is YYDKDF (reference sequence). For the CDR3, the DNA is TGTGCCACCAGCACCCAGACAGGGATCTATAATTCACCCCTCCACTTT. Its translation: CATSTQTGIYNSPLHF.

The chain carries TRBV25-1 and TRBJ1-6, with D unclear. The CDR3 is 14 residues long. The germline V gene has CDR1 MGHDK and CDR2 SYGVNS. V was trimmed by 4 bases and J by 9 bases, leaving 13 bases between them. The CDR3 region is CASSGRISSSPLHF. The CDR3 bases are TGTGCCAGCAGTGGGAGGATCAGCAGTTCACCCCTCCACTTT.

This clone was detected only a few times. The chain uses TRBV5-6 and TRBJ1-3; D gene unclear. This CDR3 has 14 residues. V was trimmed by 2 bases and J by 3 bases, leaving 9 bases between them. From germline, CDR1 is SGHDT and CDR2 YYEEEE. In DNA, the CDR3 is TGTGCCAGCAGCTTCATTGTCAGTGGAAACACCATATATTTT. The encoded protein is CASSFIVSGNTIYF.

The J gene is TRBJ2-7, the V gene TRBV28, with D perhaps being TRBD1 or TRBD2 (5 bases each). The CDR3 spans 15 residues. Germline CDR1 reads MDHEN; CDR2 reads SYDVKM. V was trimmed by 4 bases and J by 0 bases, leaving 13 bases between them. The CDR3 is CASSSSGTYSYEQYF. The CDR3 DNA reads TGTGCCAGCAGTTCCTCCGGGACCTACTCCTACGAGCAGTACTTC.

This rearrangement joins TRBV7-3 to TRBJ2-1, with D hard to call. The germline CDR1 and CDR2 sequences are SGHTA and FQGTGA. Trimming removed 5 bases from V and 8 bases from J, with 10 bases in between. The CDR3 length is 12 residues. The CDR3 region has the DNA TGTGCCAGCAGCCTCCCCCCCCATGAGCAGTTCTTC. Protein product: CASSLPPHEQFF. Drawing the rest from reference TRBV7-3 and TRBJ2-1, the complete variable domain is GAGVSQTPSNKVTEKGKYVELRCDPISGHTALYWYRQSLGQGPEFLIYFQGTGAADDSGLPNDRFFAVRPEGSVSTLKIQRTERGDSAVYLCASSLPPHEQFFGPGTRLTVL.

In its sample, this clone was seen once. V and J are TRBV7-8 and TRBJ1-3; the D is unclear. Looked up from germline, CDR1 is SGHVS and CDR2 is FQNEAQ. Trimming cost V 5 bases and J 0 bases, with 8 bases left between them. This CDR3 has 14 amino acids. The CDR3 bases are TGTGCCAGCAGCCGATCAGTCTCTGGAAACACCATATATTTT. Encoded protein: CASSRSVSGNTIYF.

V is TRBV7-2 and J is TRBJ1-5, with D perhaps TRBD1 (6 bases). Germline lookup yields CDR1 SGHTA and CDR2 FQGNSA. Trimming took off 1 base at V and 3 bases at J, with 10 bases between the two ends. The CDR3 runs 15 residues. CDR3 region: CASSLVSGDNQPQHF. The CDR3 bases are TGTGCCAGCAGCTTAGTATCAGGGGACAATCAGCCCCAGCATTTT.

The J gene is TRBJ2-5, the V gene TRBV5-6, with 8 bases identical to TRBD1. CDR3 size: 12 residues. Germline assignment: CDR1 SGHDT and CDR2 YYEEEE. V gave up 3 bases and J gave up 5 bases; unmatched junction bases: 0. The CDR3 DNA is TGTGCCAGCAGCTGGACAGGGGAGACCCAGTACTTC. Protein: CASSWTGETQYF.

DNA of the CDR3: TGTGCCAGCAGCAAAAGAGGACTAGCGGGGAGCACAGATACGCAGTATTTT. Protein sequence: CASSKRGLAGSTDTQYF. This chain joins TRBV21-1 and TRBJ2-3; TRBD2, as called in the table, went unchecked against the DNA. TRBV21-1 corresponds to a pseudogene. The CDR3 is 17 residues long.

This sequence joins TRBV2 and TRBJ1-4; 8 nucleotides align to TRBD1. Germline loops: CDR1 SNHLY, CDR2 FYNNEI. The CDR3 is 15 residues long. V was clipped by 7 bases and J by 5 bases; unmatched bases: 9. The DNA of the CDR3 is TGTGCCAGCACCAACGGACAGGGAGGAAATGAAAAACTGTTTTTT. It translates to CASTNGQGGNEKLFF.

The V and J genes are TRBV4-1 and TRBJ2-7; 7 bases match TRBD2. V lost 0 bases, J lost 0 bases, and 5 bases stayed unmatched. Germline V lookup: CDR1 MGHRA, CDR2 YSYEKL. The CDR3 spans 16 residues. For the CDR3, the DNA is TGCGCCAGCAGCCAAGAATTGGGAGGGATCTCCTACGAGCAGTACTTC. This codes for CASSQELGGISYEQYF.

The chain employs TRBV28 and TRBJ2-7, with a possible D match to TRBD2 (5 bases). Germline CDR1 MDHEN, CDR2 SYDVKM. The V and J ends lost 1 base and 2 bases respectively, with 15 bases between them. The CDR3 is 16 amino acids. The chain's CDR3 is CASSLFAGSSPYEQYF. The CDR3 region has the DNA TGTGCCAGCAGTTTATTCGCTGGGAGCTCCCCCTACGAGCAGTACTTC.

The chain links TRBV7-8 to TRBJ1-5, with D possibly TRBD1 on 5 matching bases. The germline V gene encodes CDR1 SGHVS and CDR2 FQNEAQ. Trimming removed 2 bases at V and 1 base at J, with 12 bases between. CDR3 length equals 16 residues. As DNA, the CDR3 is TGTGCCAGCAGCTTATTAGGGGTTAGGAGCAATCAGCCCCAGCATTTT. Translation gives CASSLLGVRSNQPQHF.

The V call is TRBV7-9, the J call TRBJ2-3, with unresolved D. The germline V gene encodes CDR1 SEHNR and CDR2 FQNEAQ (reference sequence). The CDR3 spans 12 residues. V lost 3 bases, J lost 4 bases, and 5 bases lay in between. The DNA for the CDR3 is TGTGCCAGCAGCTTTATGGCAGATACGCAGTATTTT. It encodes CASSFMADTQYF.

CDR3 in amino acids: CASSISSETDTQYF. DNA for the CDR3: TGTGCCAGTAGTATCTCCAGCGAGACAGATACGCAGTATTTT. This chain connects TRBV19 to TRBJ2-3; D call uncertain. The CDR3 loop spans 14 amino acids. Germline values: CDR1 LNHDA, CDR2 SQIVND (reference sequence). V shed 3 bases and J shed 3 bases, with 10 bases lying between them.

This sequence joins TRBV11-2 and TRBJ2-6; D is perhaps TRBD1 (6 bases). Trimming removed 7 bases at V and 3 bases at J, with 10 bases between. Germline V CDR1 and CDR2: SGHAT, FQNNGV. The CDR3 is 14 residues long. CDR3 nucleotide sequence: TGTGCCAGCAAGCAGGGGTATGGGGCCAACGTCCTGACTTTC. Protein sequence: CASKQGYGANVLTF.

The chain employs TRBV9 and TRBJ2-5; D may match TRBD1 or TRBD2 (5 bases each). The CDR3 is made up of 14 amino acids. Between the trimmed V and J ends, which lost 1 base and 2 bases, there was a span of 9 bases. Germline V gene data show CDR1 as SGDLS and CDR2 as YYNGEE. CDR3 DNA: TGTGCCAGCAGCGTACGGGGCCTTCAAGAGACCCAGTACTTC. Amino acid sequence: CASSVRGLQETQYF. Full variable domain (outside the CDR3, taken from reference TRBV9 and TRBJ2-5): DSGVTQTPKHLITATGQRVTLRCSPRSGDLSVYWYQQSLDQGLQFLIQYYNGEERAKGNILERFSAQQFPDLHSELNLSSLELGDSALYFCASSVRGLQETQYFGPGTRLLVL.

The J gene is TRBJ2-2, the V gene TRBV28, with TRBD1 matching 7 bases. The CDR3 runs 16 residues. Trimming took 5 bases from V and 3 from J; bases not matched to a gene: 9. The V gene's germline CDR1 is MDHEN and CDR2 SYDVKM. The CDR3 DNA reads TGTGCCAGCAGTGATGACAGGGTAATGGACACCGGGGAGCTGTTTTTT. This codes for CASSDDRVMDTGELFF.

V gene TRBV19 combines with J gene TRBJ1-5, with 7 positions matching TRBD1. This CDR3 region has 15 residues. Per the germline V gene, CDR1 is LNHDA and CDR2 is SQIVND (reference sequence). V shed 5 bases, J shed 2 bases, and the junction held 6 bases outside the gene matches. CDR3 region: CASSRDSQRNQPQHF. Written as DNA, the CDR3 is TGTGCCAGTAGTCGGGACAGCCAGCGCAATCAGCCCCAGCATTTT. The whole variable domain, remainder taken from reference TRBV19 and TRBJ1-5, is DGGITQSPKYLFRKEGQNVTLSCEQNLNHDAMYWYRQDPGQGLRLIYYSQIVNDFQKGDIAEGYSVSREKKESFPLTVTSAQKNPTAFYLCASSRDSQRNQPQHFGDGTRLSIL.

CDR3 DNA: TGTGCCAGCAGCCAAGATCATAGAGCGGATTCACCCCTCCACTTT. It encodes CASSQDHRADSPLHF. This chain uses TRBV3-1 (or the pseudogene TRBV3-2) with TRBJ1-6, with D unresolved. Germline V gene data show CDR1 as LGHDT and CDR2 as YNNKEL (reference sequence). The V and J ends lost 0 bases and 8 bases respectively, with 11 bases between them. CDR3 size: 15 residues.

The genes are TRBV3-1 (or the pseudogene TRBV3-2) and TRBJ2-7, with unresolved D. Between the trimmed V and J ends, which lost 0 bases and 6 bases, there was a span of 12 bases. This CDR3 spans 14 amino acids. Germline CDR1 is LGHDT and CDR2 is YNNKEL (reference sequence). The CDR3 DNA follows: TGTGCCAGCAGCCAAGATCCCCACGTGGTCGAGCAGTACTTC. Translated: CASSQDPHVVEQYF.

V is TRBV9 and J is TRBJ1-2; TRBD1 aligns across 7 bases. Unmatched junction bases numbered 11, after V lost 5 bases and J lost 4 bases. Germline values: CDR1 SGDLS, CDR2 YYNGEE. The CDR3 runs 15 residues. CDR3 nucleotides: TGTGCCAGCAGGGACGGCAGGGGGAATTTCTATGGCTACACCTTC. Translating it yields CASRDGRGNFYGYTF.

The J gene is TRBJ2-7, the V gene TRBV27, with TRBD1 identical over 9 bases. This CDR3 spans 13 amino acids. J gave up 7 bases and V 6 bases, and 7 bases lay outside the gene matches. Germline values: CDR1 MNHEY, CDR2 SMNVEV (reference sequence). The CDR3 coding sequence is TGTGCCAGCAGACAGGGGGCTACTAGGGAGCAGTACTTC. Translation gives CASRQGATREQYF.

The rearrangement uses TRBV25-1 and TRBJ2-7; possibly TRBD1 for D (5 bases). The germline V gene encodes CDR1 MGHDK and CDR2 SYGVNS. V was pared by 8 bases and J by 5 bases, with 19 bases between. This CDR3 region has 14 residues. DNA for the CDR3: TGTGCCAGCCGCCACGAAGGGGAAGGTCACGAGCAGTACTTC. Translating gives CASRHEGEGHEQYF.

The rearrangement links TRBV6-1 to TRBJ2-7; 15 nucleotides align to TRBD2. V lost 3 bases, J lost 5 bases, and 5 bases stayed unmatched. The CDR3 has 16 amino acids. Germline assignment: CDR1 MNHNS and CDR2 SASEGT. The CDR3 loop reads CASSEGLAGGNNEQYF. As DNA, the CDR3 is TGTGCCAGCAGTGAGGGACTAGCGGGGGGCAACAACGAGCAGTACTTC.

The chain recombines TRBV24-1 with TRBJ2-3, with 7 bases lining up with TRBD1. The CDR3 has 19 amino acids. Germline assignment: CDR1 KGHDR and CDR2 SFDVKD. V was pared by 6 bases and J by 0 bases, with 17 bases of the junction left unmatched. CDR3 sequence reads: CATSSARLGTETSTDTQYF. The CDR3 nucleotides read TGTGCCACCAGTTCAGCGCGGCTCGGGACAGAAACAAGCACAGATACGCAGTATTTT.

The chain employs TRBV6-5 and TRBJ2-2; D unresolved. Deletions cut 8 bases from V and 0 bases from J, with 10 bases between. The CDR3 extends over 14 amino acids. Germline V gene lookup returns CDR1 MNHEY and CDR2 SVGAGI. The CDR3: CASRLGTNTGELFF. The CDR3 DNA is TGTGCCAGCCGTCTAGGAACGAACACCGGGGAGCTGTTTTTT.

This chain links TRBV12-3 or TRBV12-4 with TRBJ1-4; no clear D. Trimming removed 4 bases at V and 7 bases at J, with 7 bases between. The length of the CDR3 is 12 residues. The chain's CDR3 is CASSYMSEKLFF. CDR3 DNA sequence: TGTGCCAGCAGTTACATGAGTGAAAAACTGTTTTTT.

The V gene is TRBV28, the J gene TRBJ1-6; 9 positions match TRBD1. Germline values: CDR1 MDHEN, CDR2 SYDVKM. The length of the CDR3 is 15 residues. The V gene end was trimmed by 5 bases and the J gene end by 5 bases; junction bases not matched to a gene: 4. The CDR3, as DNA: TGTGCCAGCAGTCTGACAGGGGGGGATAATTCACCCCTCCACTTT. Translated: CASSLTGGDNSPLHF.